This T cell receptor (beta chain) derives from a study of a mutant IDH1 vaccine in newly diagnosed glioma. The wider study: Vaccination started 4-6 weeks after radiotherapy alone, or with temozolomide cycles. Study findings and constraints: Patients showed vaccine-induced immune responses at a rate of 90% to 95%. Pseudoprogression seemed unrelated to changes in top peripheral T cell clonotypes.

The repertoire was sequenced with immunoSEQ multiplex PCR; TCRdb's copy has only in-frame clones and lacks some. The table shows approximately 80,000 clones, with approximately 80% occurring only once. The CDR3 has 16 amino acids. V was trimmed by 1 base and J by 2 bases, leaving 13 bases between them. Germline V gene sequence: CDR1 KGHSH, CDR2 LQKENI. Documented time point: week 47, end of study. With topical imiquimod, each dose of the vaccine consisted of 300 ug of mutant IDH1 20-mer peptide. Each of the donors came in with new WHO grade 3 or 4 astrocytomas that were IDH1-mutant and ATRX-lost. About this clone itself: The antigen is unknown.

The chain uses TRBV18 and TRBJ2-3, with a tentative D call TRBD2 (6 bases). Source: PBMCs, taken from a glioma patient whose treatment included an IDH1 peptide vaccine. The sequence was obtained from a man in his forties with glioma. The CDR3 region is CASSPLPAGNTDTQYF. The CDR3 nucleotides are TGTGCCAGCTCACCACTCCCCGCGGGGAACACAGATACGCAGTATTTT.